The 18 T cell receptor beta chains below were found in one sample sequenced in a study of HIV-infected patients and healthy controls. One entry per CDR3 protein, called by TCRdb with MiXCR from the 5' RACE reads. The table lists 60,000 to 75,000 distinct CDR3 sequences, about 16% of them singletons. Specimen: CD4+ T cells from blood. The receptors were sampled from a human donor in good health.

The chain joins TRBV5-1 to TRBJ2-3; D remains unclear. The CDR3 runs 16 residues. V lost 1 base and J 2 bases, leaving 14 bases between the germline ends. Germline CDR1 SGHRS, CDR2 YFSETQ. For the CDR3, the DNA is TGCGCCAGCAGCTTGCGGTCCACAATACACACAGATACGCAGTATTTT. As protein: CASSLRSTIHTDTQYF.

This clonotype was detected a few times. As DNA, the CDR3 is TGTGCCAGCAGTTTTAGGGACGGAGTCTATGGCTACACCTTC. Translated: CASSFRDGVYGYTF. This chain connects TRBV6-2 or TRBV6-3 to TRBJ1-2; possible D gene TRBD1, 5 bases. V lost 4 bases, J lost 4 bases, and 13 bases lay in between. The CDR3 has 14 amino acids. Germline CDR1 reads MNHEY; CDR2 reads SVGEGT.

This clonotype was counted between two and nine times. V usage is TRBV6-2 or TRBV6-3 and J usage is TRBJ2-1; D remains unclear. V lost 9 bases, J lost 10 bases, and 22 bases lay in between. This CDR3 region has 14 residues. Germline CDR1 reads MNHEY; CDR2 reads SVGEGT. DNA for the CDR3: TGTGCCAGTGACTCCTGGCCCAACACCTGGGAGCAGTTCTTC. Translating gives CASDSWPNTWEQFF.

The gene calls are TRBV12-3 or TRBV12-4 and TRBJ1-5; the D gene is possibly TRBD1 (5 bases). CDR3 length equals 16 residues. Trimming pared 5 bases from V and 2 bases from J, leaving 16 bases between. The CDR3 reads CASSPQGGFGNQPQHF. The CDR3 coding sequence is TGTGCCAGCAGTCCTCAGGGAGGTTTTGGCAATCAGCCCCAGCATTTT.

This clonotype appeared a few times. The V and J genes are TRBV2 and TRBJ1-1; D might be TRBD1 (5 bases). The germline V and J ends were trimmed by 7 bases and 1 base, with 13 bases remaining between them. Per the germline V gene, CDR1 is SNHLY and CDR2 is FYNNEI. The CDR3 runs 14 residues. This CDR3 reads CASTLAGGNTEAFF. Written as DNA, the CDR3 is TGTGCCAGCACTCTCGCCGGGGGGAACACTGAAGCTTTCTTT.

This clonotype was recorded at least ten times. V and J are TRBV7-9 and TRBJ2-7; D not certain. The CDR3 is 14 amino acids. Germline-derived CDR1 and CDR2 are SEHNR and FQNEAQ (reference sequence). Deletions cut 5 bases from V and 0 bases from J, with 11 bases between. CDR3 protein: CASSPSMSSYEQYF. The CDR3 nucleotides are TGTGCCAGCAGCCCCAGTATGAGCTCCTACGAGCAGTACTTC.

Many counts were recorded for this clonotype. V usage is TRBV20-1 and J usage is TRBJ2-1; TRBD1 aligns across 11 bases. V was clipped by 3 bases and J by 7 bases; unmatched bases: 5. Germline V gives CDR1 DFQATT, CDR2 SNEGSKA (reference sequence). There are 14 residues in the CDR3. The CDR3 nucleotides read TGCAGTGCTAGTTCTGGGACAGGGGGAAATGAGCAGTTCTTC. Translation gives CSASSGTGGNEQFF.

This clonotype was seen more than once but under ten times. The chain employs TRBV7-2 and TRBJ1-5; D may be TRBD1 (5 bases). The CDR3 is 15 residues long. In germline, CDR1 is SGHTA, CDR2 FQGNSA. Trimming removed 6 bases from V and 4 bases from J, with 16 bases in between. CDR3 amino acids: CASRKGQGSNQPQHF. In nucleotides, the CDR3 is TGTGCCAGCAGGAAGGGGCAAGGAAGTAATCAGCCCCAGCATTTT.

The chain employs TRBV4-2 and TRBJ2-7; no clear D. Trimming removed 8 bases from V and 2 bases from J, with 16 bases in between. Looked up from germline, CDR1 is LGHNA and CDR2 is YNFKEQ. The CDR3 covers 14 residues. CDR3 in DNA: TGTGCCAGCGCCGCCCGTGGGTCGGCCTACGAGCAGTACTTC. It specifies CASAARGSAYEQYF.

This clonotype occurred a few times. The V call is TRBV20-1, the J call TRBJ2-2; the D gene is possibly TRBD2 (5 bases). This CDR3 contains 16 residues. Trimming cost V 0 bases and J 2 bases, with 13 bases left between them. From germline, CDR1 is DFQATT and CDR2 SNEGSKA (reference sequence). Here the CDR3 DNA reads TGCAGTGCTAGAGATCCAGCTAGCCGAAACACCGGGGAGCTGTTTTTT. This translates into CSARDPASRNTGELFF.

This clonotype was observed a handful of times. The chain combines TRBV11-3 with TRBJ2-2; tentative D call: TRBD1 (6 bases). The V gene lost 5 bases and the J gene lost 5 bases, with 15 bases spanning the gap. There are 15 residues in the CDR3. Germline V CDR1 and CDR2: SGHNT, YENEEA. The CDR3 DNA sequence: TGTGCCAGCAGCCCCCCACAGGGAATGACCGGGGAGCTGTTTTTT. It encodes CASSPPQGMTGELFF.

This clonotype was seen only a few times. The chain has TRBV6-6 and TRBJ1-5, with TRBD1 as a possible D gene (5 bases). The V gene's germline CDR1 is MNHNY and CDR2 SVGAGI (reference sequence). The CDR3 extends over 13 amino acids. The V end was cut by 3 bases, the J end by 9 bases, with 12 bases between. CDR3 in amino acids: CASSYDRESPQHF. In DNA, the CDR3 is TGTGCCAGCAGTTATGACAGAGAATCGCCCCAGCATTTT.

The rearrangement joins TRBV27 to TRBJ2-7; D is unclear. The CDR3 has 13 residues. CDR1 and CDR2 (germline): MNHEY, SMNVEV (reference sequence). Trimming left V 5 bases short and J 2 bases short, with 10 bases between. The CDR3 spells CASSAGPPYEQYF. The CDR3 DNA reads TGTGCCAGCAGTGCCGGGCCACCCTACGAGCAGTACTTC.

This chain uses TRBV28 with TRBJ1-4, with D tentatively TRBD1 (5 bases). From germline, CDR1 is MDHEN and CDR2 SYDVKM. The CDR3 is made up of 20 amino acids. V was shortened by 5 bases and J by 0 bases, with 25 bases between the two germline ends. As DNA, the CDR3 is TGTGCCAGCAGTCCCAACTTTAAGGCGGGACTCTCTGCAACTAATGAAAAACTGTTTTTT. It specifies CASSPNFKAGLSATNEKLFF.

This clonotype has ten or more counts. The chain couples TRBV20-1 to TRBJ2-1; the D gene is possibly TRBD1 (5 bases). Trimming pared 0 bases from V and 7 bases from J, leaving 19 bases between. The CDR3 is 16 residues long. The germline V gene encodes CDR1 DFQATT and CDR2 SNEGSKA (reference sequence). This CDR3 is CSARDVMASRGNEQFF. The CDR3 nucleotides are TGCAGTGCTAGAGATGTTATGGCCTCTAGGGGTAATGAGCAGTTCTTC.

This clonotype occurred a few times. The genes are TRBV7-2 and TRBJ2-3; unclear D gene. V was trimmed by 2 bases and J by 9 bases, leaving 9 bases between them. CDR3 length: 12 residues. Germline V gene sequence: CDR1 SGHTA, CDR2 FQGNSA. CDR3 bases: TGTGCCAGCAGCTTAACGATAGGGACGCAGTATTTT. It specifies CASSLTIGTQYF.

This clonotype was counted between two and nine times. This sequence joins TRBV28 and TRBJ1-5, with TRBD1 identical over 8 bases. This CDR3 contains 15 residues. Germline CDR1 MDHEN, CDR2 SYDVKM. V trimming: 9 bases; J trimming: 5 bases; junction bases outside the gene matches: 12. The CDR3 sequence: CASSGAGQGDQPQHF. The CDR3 bases are TGTGCCAGTTCGGGAGCCGGACAGGGCGATCAGCCCCAGCATTTT.

The chain joins TRBV5-6 to TRBJ1-1; D ambiguous. Germline lookup yields CDR1 SGHDT and CDR2 YYEEEE. The CDR3 runs 18 residues. Trimming removed 1 base from V and 1 base from J, with 20 bases in between. The CDR3 DNA follows: TGTGCCAGCAGCTTGAGGGTCGATTCATCTTTCGGGAACACTGAAGCTTTCTTT. This encodes CASSLRVDSSFGNTEAFF.